The present TCR beta chain was sequenced within a study of T cells in Graves' hyperthyroidism and ophthalmopathy. Ophthalmopathy patients showed a Clinical Activity Score of at least 3, NOSPECS grade of at least 4 and duration under 3 months. Uncontrolled infection, other autoimmune disease, pregnancy or lactation excluded patients. Amplified regions were TCR beta CDR3 sequences from RNA transcripts. TCR CDR3 underwent first-round RT-PCR with the HTBI primer set. TCRdb redid the calling of the multiplex PCR reads with MiXCR, one entry per CDR3 protein. The table includes over 500,000 distinct CDR3 sequences, 17% detected once. The J segment lost 4 bases and the V segment lost 5 bases, leaving 7 bases of the junction unmatched. The CDR3 covers 15 residues. Germline-derived CDR1 and CDR2 are SGHTA and FQGTGA.

The chain recombines TRBV7-3 with TRBJ2-1, with TRBD1 identical over 8 bases. The clonotype comes from a woman aged 18-29 years with Graves' ophthalmopathy. The sample comprised blood. The CDR3 reads CASSDGDRSYNEQFF. The CDR3, as DNA: TGTGCCAGCAGCGATGGGGACAGGAGTTACAATGAGCAGTTCTTC. The full variable domain, rest sourced from reference TRBV7-3 and TRBJ2-1, is GAGVSQTPSNKVTEKGKYVELRCDPISGHTALYWYRQSLGQGPEFLIYFQGTGAADDSGLPNDRFFAVRPEGSVSTLKIQRTERGDSAVYLCASSDGDRSYNEQFFGPGTRLTVL.